This is a list of T cell receptor beta chains from one sample in a study of blood T cell repertoires in COVID-19. Assay: immunoSEQ multiplex PCR; the TCRdb copy retains only in-frame clones and omits some. Among some 140,000 clones listed, roughly nine tenths were seen once. The sequenced sample was peripheral blood. The receptors shown here come from a man aged 45-60 years with acute or convalescent COVID-19. Each CDR3 is given with its conserved first and last residue. D genes are given only for firm matches. The size of a clone is reported for some rows only, either as once, few or many, or as a class for expanded clones.

V	J	D	size	CDR3	DNA
TRBV20-1	TRBJ2-1	-	-	CSATGDEQFF	TGCAGTGCTACGGGGGATGAGCAGTTCTTC
TRBV6-6	TRBJ2-7	TRBD1	-	CASGPAPGQGLYEQYF	TGTGCCAGCGGGCCGGCTCCGGGACAGGGGTTATACGAGCAGTACTTC
TRBV5-4	TRBJ1-5	-	-	CASSPNRAEPQHF	TGTGCCAGCAGCCCAAACCGCGCGGAGCCCCAGCATTTT
TRBV28	TRBJ2-1	TRBD2	-	CASSTHVGGGPLNEQFF	TGTGCCAGCAGTACCCACGTAGGCGGGGGGCCCCTCAATGAGCAGTTCTTC
TRBV6-6	TRBJ2-1	-	once	CASSPNNEQFF	TGTGCCAGCAGCCCCAACAATGAGCAGTTCTTC
TRBV6-5	TRBJ1-1	-	-	CASPEGGEKNTEAFF	TGTGCCAGCCCGGAGGGGGGGGAAAAGAACACTGAAGCTTTCTTT
TRBV19	TRBJ1-5	-	-	CASSSYLDNQPQHF	TGTGCCAGTAGTAGCTACTTAGACAATCAGCCCCAGCATTTT
TRBV4-3	TRBJ2-1	-	-	CASSQVAISSYNEQFF	TGCGCCAGCAGCCAAGTTGCAATTAGTTCCTACAATGAGCAGTTCTTC
TRBV2	TRBJ2-7	-	-	CASSEGQGLDYEQYF	TGTGCCAGCAGTGAAGGGCAGGGGCTTGACTACGAGCAGTACTTC
TRBV7-9	TRBJ2-7	-	-	CASSHPGLSYEQYF	TGTGCCAGCAGCCATCCCGGGTTGTCCTACGAGCAGTACTTC
TRBV30	TRBJ2-7	TRBD1	-	CAWSSGQGGEQYF	TGTGCCTGGAGTTCAGGACAGGGAGGCGAGCAGTACTTC
TRBV6-5	TRBJ1-1	TRBD1	-	CASTGPGQGGAEAFF	TGTGCCAGCACCGGCCCGGGACAGGGGGGCGCTGAAGCTTTCTTT
TRBV5-1	TRBJ1-2	TRBD1	-	CASSSNRGTGANYGYTF	TGCGCCAGCAGCTCAAACAGGGGGACGGGAGCTAACTATGGCTACACCTTC
TRBV18	TRBJ2-3	-	-	CASSPPNGDTQYF	TGTGCCAGCTCACCACCGAACGGAGATACGCAGTATTTT
TRBV5-1	TRBJ2-1	-	once	CASSLRGVSYNEQFF	TGCGCCAGCAGCTTGCGCGGGGTGTCTTACAATGAGCAGTTCTTC
TRBV3-1/TRBV3-2	TRBJ1-1	-	-	CASSQQSGQPGTEAFF	TGTGCCAGCAGCCAACAAAGCGGGCAGCCGGGTACTGAAGCTTTCTTT
TRBV27	TRBJ2-2	TRBD1	-	CASSRSWTGAAGELFF	TGTGCCAGCAGTCGTTCTTGGACAGGGGCGGCCGGGGAGCTGTTTTTT
TRBV5-1	TRBJ1-2	-	-	CASSVENYGYTF	TGCGCCAGCAGCGTAGAAAACTATGGCTACACCTTC
TRBV6-5	TRBJ1-4	-	-	CASSYSGGTAEKLFF	TGTGCCAGCAGTTACTCGGGGGGAACTGCTGAAAAACTGTTTTTT
TRBV7-2	TRBJ1-1	-	-	CASSAEVTEAFF	TGTGCCAGCAGCGCCGAGGTCACTGAAGCTTTCTTT
TRBV5-3	TRBJ1-5	TRBD1	-	CARSPIDRVAQPQHF	TGTGCCAGAAGTCCAATTGACAGGGTCGCACAGCCCCAGCATTTT
TRBV18	TRBJ1-3	-	few	CASSPRQALNGNTIYF	TGTGCCAGCTCACCACGGCAGGCCCTAAATGGAAACACCATATATTTT
TRBV27	TRBJ1-6	-	-	CASSLGLFNSPLHF	TGTGCCAGCAGTTTGGGACTGTTTAATTCACCCCTCCACTTT
TRBV27	TRBJ2-5	-	-	CASSLWLAETQYF	TGTGCCAGCAGTTTATGGCTAGCGGAGACCCAGTACTTC
TRBV7-9	TRBJ2-2	TRBD2	-	CASSSTLTSGGPWTGELFF	TGTGCCAGCAGCTCTACCTTGACTAGCGGGGGGCCTTGGACCGGGGAGCTGTTTTTT
TRBV4-2	TRBJ2-1	-	-	CASSPLASLQVTGNEQFF	TGTGCCAGCAGCCCGTTAGCGTCCCTCCAAGTAACGGGCAATGAGCAGTTCTTC
TRBV3-1/TRBV3-2	TRBJ2-1	TRBD2	-	CASSQGRGVYNEQFF	TGTGCCAGCAGCCAAGGGCGGGGGGTCTACAATGAGCAGTTCTTC
TRBV28	TRBJ2-1	TRBD1	-	CASSHRTGIYNEQFF	TGTGCCAGCAGCCATCGGACAGGGATCTACAATGAGCAGTTCTTC
TRBV19	TRBJ1-5	-	-	CASSITSNRNQPQHF	TGTGCCAGTAGTATAACCTCAAACAGGAATCAGCCCCAGCATTTT
TRBV27	TRBJ1-3	-	-	CASSTPAGDTIYF	TGTGCCAGCTCGACACCGGCGGGGGACACCATATATTTT
TRBV2	TRBJ1-2	-	-	CARQRARGWGGYTF	TGTGCCAGGCAGCGGGCCCGGGGATGGGGTGGCTACACCTTC
TRBV4-1	TRBJ2-1	TRBD2	once	CASSHRLAGGDNEQFF	TGCGCCAGCAGCCATCGACTAGCGGGAGGGGACAATGAGCAGTTCTTC
TRBV13	TRBJ1-4	-	-	CASSLGGATNEKLFF	TGTGCCAGCAGCTTAGGGGGAGCAACTAATGAAAAACTGTTTTTT
TRBV12-3/TRBV12-4	TRBJ2-3	-	-	CASNLDTDTQYF	TGTGCCAGCAACTTAGACACAGATACGCAGTATTTT
TRBV28	TRBJ1-5	-	-	CASTGVPKRPQHF	TGTGCCAGCACGGGGGTACCCAAACGGCCCCAGCATTTT
TRBV6-6	TRBJ2-6	-	-	CASSSGGANVLTF	TGTGCCAGCAGCTCGGGGGGGGCCAACGTCCTGACTTTC
TRBV15	TRBJ2-5	-	once	CATSRGGDRAWGTQYF	TGTGCCACCAGCAGAGGGGGGGACAGAGCCTGGGGGACCCAGTACTTC
TRBV9	TRBJ2-2	TRBD2	-	CASSVSGGAGELFF	TGTGCCAGCAGCGTGAGCGGGGGGGCAGGGGAGCTGTTTTTT
TRBV10-3	TRBJ1-1	TRBD1	-	CAIKGQGNTEAFF	TGTGCCATCAAGGGACAGGGGAACACTGAAGCTTTCTTT
TRBV11-2	TRBJ2-2	TRBD2	-	CASSRARLRGATNTGELFF	TGTGCCAGCAGCCGCGCCCGATTGCGGGGGGCGACGAACACCGGGGAGCTGTTTTTT
TRBV2	TRBJ2-3	-	-	CASRGLTDTQYF	TGTGCCAGCCGAGGCCTCACAGATACGCAGTATTTT
TRBV24-1	TRBJ1-5	-	-	CATRGGPGNQPQHF	TGTGCCACCAGGGGGGGACCGGGCAATCAGCCCCAGCATTTT
TRBV11-2	TRBJ2-5	TRBD1	-	CASSFGTVKETQYF	TGTGCCAGCAGTTTCGGGACAGTAAAAGAGACCCAGTACTTC
TRBV5-3	TRBJ2-2	-	-	CARSLWGAGELFF	TGTGCCAGAAGCTTGTGGGGAGCCGGGGAGCTGTTTTTT
TRBV27	TRBJ2-3	-	-	CASSSRPGFWEDTQYF	TGTGCCAGCAGTTCAAGACCGGGATTTTGGGAAGATACGCAGTATTTT
TRBV5-4	TRBJ2-6	-	-	CASSLAWGLSSGANVLTF	TGTGCCAGCAGCTTGGCCTGGGGACTGAGCTCTGGGGCCAACGTCCTGACTTTC